This T cell receptor (beta chain) was observed in a study of T cell clonality in common variable immunodeficiency (dated by TCRdb to about 2015). For sequencing, equivalent amounts of genomic DNA were input from CVID and control samples. For every sample, a 60 bp segment covering the rearranged TCRbeta CDR3 region was amplified and then sequenced. TCRbeta amplification used the immunoSEQ assay, a bias-corrected multiplex PCR with high-throughput sequencing. Per the source publication's procedure: Every unique nucleotide sequence was considered a clone and was annotated with V, D and J genes, copy number and frequency. Sequences were labeled productive if in frame, and non-productive if out of frame or containing stop codons. As previously described, clonality was computed from Shannon's entropy. Mean CDR3 Kyte-Doolittle hydropathy was derived from the predicted amino acid sequences of productive clones. Using the R hclust function, scaled V gene usage was clustered hierarchically with Manhattan distance and complete linkage. Clone sharing by CDR3 amino acid sequence was assessed by resampling 12 repertoires per group over 100 rounds. The repertoires were searched for approximately 73 published EBV-specific and some 240 published CMV-specific TCRbeta sequences. A couple of CVID samples yielding fewer than 10,000 sequences were excluded from analysis, leaving approximately 40 CVID repertoires. TCRdb mirrors the immuneACCESS table, restricted to in-frame sequences. Some clones are absent from its copies; in checked studies, under half trace to an unresolved V gene, and the reason for the others is unknown. That table supplies the V and J calls and clone size; D and trimming were determined from the DNA. For this sample, 25,000 to 30,000 clones appear and none is a singleton. In total, the top ten clones hold 3% to 4.5% of the sample.

This clone was seen repeatedly, ten times or more. The clone's antigen remains unknown. The sequenced fragment ends 3 residues before the CDR3 boundary, so the rest is inferred from the germline J gene. V is cut back by 5 bases and J by 7 bases, with 7 bases in the junction unmatched. Inclusive of the bounding cysteine and phenylalanine, the CDR3 is 12 residues long. The CDR3 was read in part: 27 bases, with the frame set at base 1. According to the germline V gene, CDR1 reads SQVTM and CDR2 reads ANQGSEA. Findings and caveats that apply to the study as a whole: Healthy controls shared more TCRbeta clones with each other than CVID subjects shared among themselves (p < 0.0001). CVID TCRbeta sequences were reported to have fewer deletions and N-nucleotide insertions and to lack highly modified clones with 13 or more V deletions. It was noted by the authors that sequencing of the repertoires of T cell subpopulations would be needed to clarify the cause of the increased clonality in CVID. Even though DNA input was equal, the average per sample came to 65,000 to 100,000 unique sequences for controls compared with about 34,000 for CVID samples. Patient heterogeneity within the CVID cohort put limits on correlating repertoire features with clinical complications. Increased TCRbeta clonality was found in CVID subjects compared with healthy controls (t-test p = 0.018), with the increase being most characteristic of about a third of subjects.

Standard criteria were used to diagnose CVID, namely serum IgG, IgA and/or IgM reduced below the normal range together with specific antibody deficiency. There were around 45 subjects in the CVID group (roughly 15 female and roughly 29 male), ranging in age from about 9 to 65 years, with a mean age of 40. Most of the CVID patients and most of the healthy controls were of Caucasian heritage. Replacement immunoglobulin therapy had been administered to all CVID subjects for at least one year at the time of study participation. At the time of blood collection, no CVID subject was ill or was being treated with immunomodulatory or immunosuppressive medication. Heparinized peripheral whole blood samples of roughly 5 to 8.5 ml were obtained from each donor. Genomic DNA from adults with common variable immune deficiency (CVID) and from healthy adult controls was used to sequence TCRbeta CDR3 repertoires. Diluted blood was density-centrifuged over Hypaque 1077 or Ficoll-Paque to isolate peripheral blood mononuclear cells. Genomic DNA was obtained from unsorted mononuclear cells using either Qiagen column purification or a centrifugation-based method.

The sample taken for sequencing was peripheral blood mononuclear cells. The source of this sequence is a human donor with common variable immunodeficiency. This chain is built from TRBV29-1 and TRBJ1-2, with TRBD1 matching 7 junction bases. CDR3 DNA, as far as it was read: TGCAGCGTTAATAGACAGGGTGGTGGC. Translated, this is CSVNRQGGG. The whole CDR3 protein reads CSVNRQGGGYTF.